This T cell receptor (beta chain) was captured by sequencing in a study of control samples from healthy donors and cancer patients. V shed 0 bases and J shed 6 bases, with 9 bases lying between them. This CDR3 comprises 14 residues. Germline loops: CDR1 LGHDT, CDR2 YNNKEL (reference sequence). This table comes from immunoSEQ multiplex PCR, and its TCRdb copy is limited to in-frame clones, with some not included. The sample carries over 110,000 clones, about 88% recorded once. The sequenced material came from blood. The chain couples TRBV3-1 (or the pseudogene TRBV3-2) to TRBJ1-5; D not certain. The sequence came from a woman aged 30 to 39 in good health. The CDR3 bases are TGTGCCAGCAGCCAAGATGATGGGCTTCAGCCCCAGCATTTT. This gives the protein CASSQDDGLQPQHF.